This entry concerns a single TCR beta chain. Its antigen is as yet unknown. This CDR3 comprises 13 residues. CDR1 and CDR2 (germline): SGHTA, FQGTGA. The germline V and J ends were trimmed by 5 bases and 6 bases, with 12 bases remaining between them. At the time of active disease, bone marrow was collected from every patient. From 400 to 450 ng of RNA, a library with molecular barcoded alpha/delta and beta/gamma adaptors was made. Each CDR3 protein gets one entry after TCRdb re-called the reads with MiXCR. The sample consists of some 40,000 distinct CDR3 sequences, roughly an eighth of them appearing once. This entry belongs to a study of read filtering for tumor transcriptome and immune sequencing. Study-wide findings and caveats: The sorted CD138-negative fraction was a mixed bone marrow immune population, not purified T cells.

The sample consisted of a population of CD138-negative cells sorted from bone marrow. The genes are TRBV7-3 and TRBJ2-3; D is uncertain. The TCR was taken from a donor at least 40 years old with multiple myeloma. The CDR3 nucleotides are TGTGCCAGCAGCCCGACTCTGTTCGATACGCAGTATTTT. Its translation: CASSPTLFDTQYF.